What follows are 10 T cell receptor beta chains derived from one specimen sequenced in a study of technical replicates of blood from a few donors. Repertoires were generated with immunoSEQ multiplex PCR, while TCRdb's copy carries only in-frame clones and drops some. The sample lists more than 60,000 clones, roughly 89% occurring once. Material for sequencing was PBMCs. These receptors were collected from a human donor in good health. Some clones in this sample may be carry-over from other donors' samples.

The genes are TRBV5-6 and TRBJ2-7; 7 bases are shared with TRBD1. CDR3 length equals 15 residues. The V gene's germline CDR1 is SGHDT and CDR2 YYEEEE. V lost 4 bases and J lost 5; bases outside the gene matches: 12. DNA of the CDR3: TGTGCCAGCAGCAGACCGGGACAGCTGGGCGACGAGCAGTACTTC. It specifies CASSRPGQLGDEQYF.

This rearrangement joins TRBV7-9 to TRBJ1-1, with 7 nucleotides matching TRBD1. The CDR3 has 14 amino acids. Per the germline V gene, CDR1 is SEHNR and CDR2 is FQNEAQ (reference sequence). V was clipped by 1 base and J by 6 bases; unmatched bases: 5. CDR3 bases: TGTGCCAGCAGCTTAGTTCAGGGGGGATCTGAAGCTTTCTTT. Translation: CASSLVQGGSEAFF.

The chain combines TRBV30 with TRBJ2-5; no definite D call. Trimming removed 0 bases from V and 1 base from J, with 6 bases in between. This CDR3 comprises 13 residues. Germline V gives CDR1 GTSNPN, CDR2 SVGIG (reference sequence). The CDR3: CAWSVLFQETQYF. The CDR3, as DNA: TGTGCCTGGAGTGTACTCTTCCAAGAGACCCAGTACTTC. Together with reference TRBV30 and TRBJ2-5, the CDR3 gives the full variable domain: SQTIHQWPATLVQPVGSPLSLECTVEGTSNPNLYWYRQAAGRGLQLLFYSVGIGQISSEVPQNLSASRPQDRQFILSSKKLLLSDSGFYLCAWSVLFQETQYFGPGTRLLVL.

This clone was seen just once. This rearrangement joins TRBV28 to TRBJ1-5; TRBD1 matches at 9 bases. CDR3 length equals 15 residues. The germline V gene encodes CDR1 MDHEN and CDR2 SYDVKM. Trimming cost V 6 bases and J 4 bases; bases outside gene matches: 7. The CDR3 DNA reads TGTGCCAGCAGCGGACAGGGGCAGGGGAATCAGCCCCAGCATTTT. Its protein is CASSGQGQGNQPQHF.

Here the CDR3 DNA reads TGTGCCAGCAGCGGTGAGGGTTACAATGAGCAGTTCTTC. This gives the protein CASSGEGYNEQFF. J is TRBJ2-1 and V is TRBV2; D might be TRBD2 (5 bases). Trimming pared 6 bases from V and 4 bases from J, leaving 10 bases between. This CDR3 spans 13 amino acids. CDR1 and CDR2 from the germline V gene are SNHLY and FYNNEI.

V gene TRBV18 combines with J gene TRBJ1-2, with D possibly matching TRBD1 (5 bases). This CDR3 region has 13 residues. V gave up 6 bases and J gave up 2 bases, with 10 bases separating them. The germline CDR1 and CDR2 sequences are KGHSH and LQKENI. CDR3 nucleotides: TGTGCCAGCTCGCAGGACAAAAACTATGGCTACACCTTC. The encoded protein is CASSQDKNYGYTF.

This chain connects TRBV25-1 to TRBJ2-5, with D tentatively TRBD1 (7 bases). This CDR3 comprises 15 residues. The V end lost 0 bases, the J end lost 5 bases, and 13 bases lay between the germline ends. The germline gives CDR1 MGHDK, CDR2 SYGVNS. Here the CDR3 reads CASSEYGRGRETQYF. The CDR3 coding sequence is TGTGCCAGCAGTGAATACGGCAGGGGGAGGGAGACCCAGTACTTC.

The rearrangement uses TRBV9 and TRBJ2-1, with a weak D call TRBD2 (6 bases). CDR1 is SGDLS and CDR2 is YYNGEE in the germline V gene. This CDR3 has 13 residues. V lost 1 base and J 10 bases, leaving 12 bases between the germline ends. DNA of the CDR3: TGTGCCAGCAGCGTATCTGCTAGCGTCGAGCAGTTCTTC. Amino acid sequence: CASSVSASVEQFF.

Only a few counts were recorded for this clone. The chain combines TRBV2 with TRBJ2-7, with 8 bases identical to TRBD2. Germline V gene data show CDR1 as SNHLY and CDR2 as FYNNEI. Trimming removed 6 bases from V and 2 bases from J; junction bases left unmatched: 9. The CDR3 runs 15 residues. This CDR3 is CASSSGGDPAYEQYF. CDR3 coding DNA: TGTGCCAGCAGCTCGGGAGGGGACCCCGCCTACGAGCAGTACTTC.

The V gene is TRBV4-2, the J gene TRBJ2-7, with D unresolved. This CDR3 comprises 15 residues. The germline CDR1 and CDR2 sequences are LGHNA and YNFKEQ. Trimming took off 0 bases at V and 4 bases at J, with 13 bases between the two ends. The CDR3 nucleotides are TGTGCCAGCAGCCAAGATCCTACTCCACGATACGAGCAGTACTTC. It translates to CASSQDPTPRYEQYF.